These T cell receptor beta chains were read from a single sample in a study of blood T cell repertoires in COVID-19. Using immunoSEQ multiplex PCR, the repertoire was profiled, and TCRdb retains in-frame clones only, with some absent. The sample lists under 200,000 clones, about 83% occurring once. The sequenced sample was peripheral blood. The receptor set was obtained from a human donor in a cohort sampled during active COVID-19. CDR3s leave out the opening cysteine and the closing phenylalanine or tryptophan. Rows give clone size only sometimes, using once, few, many, or a class for an expanded clone.

clone_size	v_call	j_call	cdr3_aa
-	TRBV5-4	TRBJ2-7	ASSPGLTSSYEQY
-	TRBV9	TRBJ1-1	ASSKGGETEAF
-	TRBV11-2	TRBJ2-1	ASSRGLAYNEQF
once	TRBV7-9	TRBJ1-1	ASSLASTIGEAF
-	TRBV12-3/TRBV12-4	TRBJ1-3	ASSLDRGYTIY
-	TRBV6-5	TRBJ1-6	ASSQTGLNSPLH
-	TRBV19	TRBJ2-7	ASSLLAGGPHEQY
-	TRBV7-9	TRBJ2-6	ASSPDGSSGANVLT
few	TRBV7-8	TRBJ1-6	ASSLRDRDSPLH
-	TRBV4-1	TRBJ2-3	ASSQLGGSTDTQY
-	TRBV6-2/TRBV6-3	TRBJ2-7	ASSRGQGDTYEQY
-	TRBV2	TRBJ1-2	ASSDEAGSNYGYT
-	TRBV19	TRBJ2-1	ASSNGQGAYNEQF
-	TRBV29-1	TRBJ2-7	SAVGLAGGPYEQY
-	TRBV5-4	TRBJ2-5	ASSFLGGETQY
-	TRBV28	TRBJ2-7	ASMSRDTEKKSTYEQY
-	TRBV7-3	TRBJ1-1	ASSPVPGQGQAF
-	TRBV6-1	TRBJ2-7	ASSEPAGGSYEQY
-	TRBV10-3	TRBJ1-2	AISDWTGMYGYT
-	TRBV5-4	TRBJ2-6	ASRGTSGFYSGANVLT
-	TRBV4-1	TRBJ2-1	ASRNIAGAGEQF
-	TRBV9	TRBJ2-5	ASSARLGTQY
-	TRBV10-1	TRBJ2-7	ASSGGQGLGQY
-	TRBV27	TRBJ1-2	ASSPGTGYYGYT
-	TRBV2	TRBJ1-3	ASISRDRQGPIY
few	TRBV3-1/TRBV3-2	TRBJ1-1	ASSQQGEAF
-	TRBV6-5	TRBJ2-2	ASSRTSGSTGELF
-	TRBV6-2/TRBV6-3	TRBJ1-4	ASSVPGQGRTLIREKLF
-	TRBV3-1/TRBV3-2	TRBJ2-7	ASSQESLARYEQY
-	TRBV6-5	TRBJ2-7	ASSYQTGSYEQY